This T cell receptor (beta chain) was profiled in a study of shared clonotypes between healthy human individuals. Whole-study results and caveats: Memory subsets generally showed lower estimated richness than naive subsets.

CDR3 size: 14 residues. Germline CDR1 MGHDK, CDR2 SYGVNS. With 7 bases removed from V and 5 bases from J, the gap between germline ends came to 15 bases. As for this clone: Its antigen is as yet unknown.

Replicate PCRs run on sorted subsets employed 150 to 250 ng DNA, roughly 30,000 T cell genomes. Sequencing was performed with immunoSEQ multiplex PCR; in TCRdb, only in-frame clones are kept and a portion is missing. The repertoire holds some 100,000 clones, with around 68% as singletons. HIV-negative, healthy adults without recent acute infections or vaccinations were the donors. This sequence was found in a woman aged 25 to 45 in good health. The chain employs TRBV25-1 and TRBJ2-1; perhaps TRBD1 as D (6 bases). The specimen was memory CD8+ T cells sorted from blood. Subset of the sample: CD45RO+ cells pooled with CCR7-negative TemRA cells. In nucleotides, the CDR3 is TGTGCCAGCATCTATGGAACAGGGAACAATGAGCAGTTCTTC. Protein sequence: CASIYGTGNNEQFF.